The 8 T cell receptor beta chains below come from one sample, sequenced in a study of shared clonotypes between healthy human individuals. Generated by immunoSEQ multiplex PCR, the TCRdb table keeps only in-frame clones and is missing some. The sample includes 2 million to 2.5 million clones, around 90% of them seen just once. The source material was naive CD4+ T cells from PBMCs. Subset given: CD45RA+ positively selected. These TCRs come from a man between 18 and 35 years old in good health. Some clones in this sample may be carry-over from other donors' samples.

This chain links TRBV7-9 with TRBJ2-7; 9 bases are shared with TRBD2. The CDR3 length is 14 residues. Germline V gene lookup returns CDR1 SEHNR and CDR2 FQNEAQ (reference sequence). With V trimmed by 4 bases and J by 2 bases, 3 bases remained unmatched. CDR3 amino acids: CASSSLAGPYEQYF. CDR3 DNA sequence: TGTGCCAGCAGCTCGCTAGCGGGACCCTACGAGCAGTACTTC.

This sequence joins TRBV28 and TRBJ1-2, with 8 bases matching TRBD1. CDR1 is MDHEN and CDR2 is SYDVKM in the germline V gene. V shed 11 bases, J shed 8 bases, and the junction held 13 bases outside the gene matches. This CDR3 region has 13 residues. The CDR3 nucleotides read TGTGCCGGCGGAAACAGGGGGGCTCGGGGCTACACCTTC. Amino acid sequence: CAGGNRGARGYTF.

The chain recombines TRBV6-1 with TRBJ2-4, with D unclear. V was pared by 4 bases and J by 0 bases, with 4 bases between. This CDR3 region has 13 residues. Germline CDR1 reads MNHNS; CDR2 reads SASEGT. CDR3 DNA: TGTGCCAGCAGTGTTGGAGCCAAAAACATTCAGTACTTC. Amino acid sequence: CASSVGAKNIQYF.

The chain combines TRBV7-2 with TRBJ1-1; no reliable D call. Germline V lookup: CDR1 SGHTA, CDR2 FQGNSA. The CDR3 is 17 residues long. With 1 base removed from V and 2 bases from J, the gap between germline ends came to 17 bases. The CDR3 region has the DNA TGTGCCAGCAGCTTAGTTTCGACATCGGATCTTAACACTGAAGCTTTCTTT. The encoded protein is CASSLVSTSDLNTEAFF.

The chain joins TRBV7-9 to TRBJ2-1; a possible D gene is TRBD2 (6 bases). This CDR3 region has 15 residues. The V gene lost 7 bases and the J gene lost 1 base, with 14 bases spanning the gap. Germline CDR1 reads SEHNR; CDR2 reads FQNEAQ (reference sequence). The CDR3 DNA sequence: TGTGCCAGCATCGTGGGGGGAGAGTCCTACAATGAGCAGTTCTTC. It is translated as CASIVGGESYNEQFF.

The chain joins TRBV28 to TRBJ2-1; the match to TRBD2 covers 7 bases. The CDR3 has 15 amino acids. V shed 6 bases, J shed 0 bases, and the junction held 5 bases outside the gene matches. Germline V gene data show CDR1 as MDHEN and CDR2 as SYDVKM. This chain's CDR3 is CASSISGSSYNEQFF. The CDR3 DNA sequence: TGTGCCAGCAGCATTAGCGGGTCCTCCTACAATGAGCAGTTCTTC.

The V and J genes are TRBV7-8 and TRBJ1-2, with 9 positions matching TRBD1. CDR1 and CDR2 from the germline V gene are SGHVS and FQNEAQ. The CDR3 runs to 13 residues. Trimming took 5 bases from V and 9 from J; bases not matched to a gene: 7. CDR3 region: CASSPDGQGSYTF. Written as DNA, the CDR3 is TGTGCCAGCAGCCCAGACGGACAGGGGAGCTACACCTTC.

The chain couples TRBV15 to TRBJ2-7; D might be TRBD2 (6 bases). The CDR3 contains 13 residues. CDR1 is LNHNV and CDR2 is YYDKDF in the germline V gene (reference sequence). Between the trimmed V and J ends, which lost 0 bases and 4 bases, there was a span of 7 bases. The CDR3 sequence is CATSRERGYEQYF. The CDR3 region has the DNA TGTGCCACCAGCAGAGAACGGGGGTACGAGCAGTACTTC.